This entry lists 20 T cell receptor beta chains sequenced from one sample in a study of blood T cell repertoires in COVID-19 (dated by TCRdb to 2020 to 2021). Libraries were prepared through the immunoSEQ multiplex PCR assay. Not all clones reach the TCRdb copy of this immuneACCESS table, which keeps in-frame sequences only. Checked studies attribute under half of the gap to unresolved V genes and leave the rest unexplained. In this sample the table shows roughly 80,000 clones, around 86% of which occur a single time. The top ten constitute 27% of the sample. The sample comprised peripheral blood. These receptors were collected from a human donor in a cohort sampled during active COVID-19.

This clone appeared once. This rearrangement joins TRBV4-1 to TRBJ1-4; 9 bases match TRBD1. J gave up 8 bases and V 10 bases, and 5 bases lay outside the gene matches. CDR3 length: 12 residues. The germline V gene encodes CDR1 MGHRA and CDR2 YSYEKL. The DNA for the CDR3 is TGCGCCACCTCCGACAGGGGGGAAAAACTGTTTTTT. Its translation is CATSDRGEKLFF.

This chain connects TRBV30 to TRBJ2-5; D ambiguous. V lost 5 bases and J lost 4, with 8 bases in between. Germline values: CDR1 GTSNPN, CDR2 SVGIG (reference sequence). This CDR3 is 11 amino acids long. CDR3 nucleotide sequence: TGTGCCTGGGGCAGTTCAGAGACCCAGTACTTC. This translates into CAWGSSETQYF.

The chain carries TRBV5-1 and TRBJ1-2; TRBD1 matches 7 bases. The CDR3 runs to 15 residues. Per germline, CDR1 SGHRS and CDR2 YFSETQ. V lost 1 base, J lost 3 bases, and 6 bases stayed unmatched. CDR3 region: CASSLTGQADYGYTF. CDR3 DNA sequence: TGCGCCAGCAGCTTGACAGGACAGGCGGACTATGGCTACACCTTC.

V is TRBV18 and J is TRBJ2-5; 8 bases fit TRBD2. This CDR3 is 17 amino acids long. Germline values: CDR1 KGHSH, CDR2 LQKENI. After removal of 3 bases from V and 2 bases from J, the junction contained 11 bases not matched to a gene. The CDR3 is CASSPRRERGTQETQYF. Here the CDR3 DNA reads TGTGCCAGCTCACCCCGTCGGGAGCGGGGGACTCAAGAGACCCAGTACTTC.

The table lists this clone with a count of one. The rearrangement joins TRBV6-5 to TRBJ2-3, with TRBD2 matching over 7 bases. CDR1 is MNHEY, CDR2 SVGAGI, per germline. Trimming took 2 bases from V and 2 from J; bases not matched to a gene: 4. The CDR3 is made up of 15 amino acids. CDR3 region: CASSYRRGFTDTQYF. In nucleotides, the CDR3 is TGTGCCAGCAGTTACCGGCGGGGGTTCACAGATACGCAGTATTTT.

V and J are TRBV6-1 and TRBJ1-3, with TRBD1 matching over 7 bases. The germline V gene encodes CDR1 MNHNS and CDR2 SASEGT. The length of the CDR3 is 17 residues. The V and J ends lost 3 bases and 3 bases, in that order; junction bases with no gene match: 11. The CDR3 DNA is TGTGCCAGCAGTGATCCGGGACAGCCTCCTTTTGGAAACACCATATATTTT. It encodes CASSDPGQPPFGNTIYF.

In this sample, this clone turned up once. V gene TRBV27 combines with J gene TRBJ2-3; D might be TRBD2 (5 bases). This CDR3 contains 16 residues. V was trimmed by 4 bases and J by 1 base, leaving 15 bases between them. Looked up from germline, CDR1 is MNHEY and CDR2 is SMNVEV (reference sequence). CDR3: CASSSPGERGTDTQYF. DNA for the CDR3: TGTGCCAGCAGTTCCCCTGGGGAGAGAGGCACAGATACGCAGTATTTT.

The chain joins TRBV4-1 to TRBJ2-5; 7 bases fit TRBD2. CDR3 length: 18 amino acids. J was trimmed by 5 bases and V by 1 base; bases with no gene match: 16. Per the germline V gene, CDR1 is MGHRA and CDR2 is YSYEKL. The CDR3 loop reads CASSQGGSAGVPRETQYF. The CDR3 region has the DNA TGCGCCAGCAGCCAAGGGGGGTCTGCGGGGGTACCTAGGGAGACCCAGTACTTC.

CDR3 sequence reads: CASSLRGGYEQYF. The CDR3 DNA is TGTGCCAGCAGCTTGCGGGGAGGTTACGAGCAGTACTTC. V gene TRBV7-3 combines with J gene TRBJ2-7, with D tentatively TRBD2 (6 bases). Germline V gene lookup returns CDR1 SGHTA and CDR2 FQGTGA. The CDR3 is 13 residues long. Between the trimmed V and J ends, which lost 3 bases and 4 bases, there was a span of 10 bases.

The V gene is TRBV12-1, the J gene TRBJ2-4; TRBD2 is taken as the D call from the table, unchecked against the DNA. TRBV12-1 is flagged as a pseudogene. CDR3 size: 16 residues. The CDR3, as DNA: TGTGCCAGCAGCTTTCGTCAGAGGGAGGCCAAAAACATTCAGTACTTC. This gives the protein CASSFRQREAKNIQYF.

This clone was counted a single time. V gene TRBV7-2 combines with J gene TRBJ2-1; unclear D gene. Trimming took 3 bases from V and 4 from J, leaving 7 bases between them. The CDR3 length is 13 residues. Germline V gene lookup returns CDR1 SGHTA and CDR2 FQGNSA. The CDR3 DNA is TGTGCCAGCAGCTTTGGCAGATACAATGAGCAGTTCTTC. It translates to CASSFGRYNEQFF.

V is TRBV7-9 and J is TRBJ2-1; 9 bases agree with TRBD1. This CDR3 comprises 15 residues. Germline lookup yields CDR1 SEHNR and CDR2 FQNEAQ (reference sequence). V was pared by 1 base and J by 7 bases, with 5 bases of the junction left unmatched. This CDR3 reads CASSLGDRGSNEQFF. DNA of the CDR3: TGTGCCAGCAGCTTAGGAGACAGGGGGTCAAATGAGCAGTTCTTC.

This clone has just a few counts. The rearrangement links TRBV2 to TRBJ2-3, with 9 bases lining up with TRBD2. The CDR3 has 15 amino acids. V was clipped by 9 bases and J by 2 bases; unmatched bases: 9. Germline V gives CDR1 SNHLY, CDR2 FYNNEI. The chain's CDR3 is CARSGSGGITDTQYF. The CDR3 region has the DNA TGTGCCAGGTCGGGTAGCGGGGGCATCACAGATACGCAGTATTTT.

The gene calls are TRBV4-1 and TRBJ1-2; TRBD1 might be the D (5 bases). The germline CDR1 and CDR2 sequences are MGHRA and YSYEKL. The CDR3 is made up of 14 amino acids. V was cut by 0 bases and J by 8 bases, with 13 bases left in between. The CDR3 spells CASSQEHRTWGYTF. DNA for the CDR3: TGCGCCAGCAGCCAAGAGCATCGGACATGGGGCTACACCTTC.

The chain joins TRBV30 to TRBJ2-7; 10 nucleotides match TRBD1. Germline-derived CDR1 and CDR2 are GTSNPN and SVGIG (reference sequence). V lost 5 bases, J lost 1 base, and 11 bases stayed unmatched. The CDR3 spans 16 residues. CDR3 bases: TGTGCCTGGGGCCCTCGGTGGGGACAGGGGTCCTACGAGCAGTACTTC. Encoded protein: CAWGPRWGQGSYEQYF.

This sequence joins TRBV2 and TRBJ2-6; TRBD2 matches at 8 bases. This CDR3 is 18 amino acids long. The ends lost 6 bases at V and 4 bases at J; junction bases unmatched: 14. Germline V CDR1 and CDR2: SNHLY, FYNNEI. In DNA form, the CDR3 reads TGTGCCAGCAGCCTTAGCGGGACGAACCCTCTAGGGGCCAACGTCCTGACTTTC. It is translated as CASSLSGTNPLGANVLTF. Filled out from reference TRBV2 and TRBJ2-6, the complete variable domain reads EPEVTQTPSHQVTQMGQEVILRCVPISNHLYFYWYRQILGQKVEFLVSFYNNEISEKSEIFDDQFSVERPDGSNFTLKIRSTKLEDSAMYFCASSLSGTNPLGANVLTFGAGSRLTVL.

The V and J genes are TRBV7-8 and TRBJ1-5, with a weak D call TRBD1 (5 bases). V lost 2 bases and J 4 bases, leaving 9 bases between the germline ends. Germline CDR1 is SGHVS and CDR2 is FQNEAQ. CDR3 size: 14 residues. The CDR3 reads CASSLSGGNQPQHF. CDR3 DNA: TGTGCCAGCAGCTTATCGGGGGGGAATCAGCCCCAGCATTTT. The full variable domain, completed using reference TRBV7-8 and TRBJ1-5, is GAGVSQSPRYKVAKRGQDVALRCDPISGHVSLFWYQQALGQGPEFLTYFQNEAQLDKSGLPSDRFFAERPEGSVSTLKIQRTQQEDSAVYLCASSLSGGNQPQHFGDGTRLSIL.

V gene TRBV5-1 combines with J gene TRBJ2-3; the match to TRBD2 covers 13 bases. Germline CDR1 and CDR2: SGHRS and YFSETQ. V shed 4 bases and J 3 bases; nucleotides not matched to a gene: 5. The CDR3 extends over 16 amino acids. CDR3 region: CASSRVLAGGTDTQYF. DNA for the CDR3: TGCGCCAGCAGCCGTGTACTAGCGGGGGGGACAGATACGCAGTATTTT.

The chain couples TRBV12-3 or TRBV12-4 to TRBJ1-2; D is possibly TRBD1 (5 bases). The CDR3 loop spans 11 amino acids. Trimming removed 5 bases at V and 8 bases at J, with 9 bases between. CDR3 nucleotides: TGTGCCAGCAGTCCGGGGGGAGGCTACACCTTC. Its protein is CASSPGGGYTF.

The chain employs TRBV5-1 and TRBJ1-1; D gene uncertain. The CDR3 sequence is 15 residues long. Trimming removed 0 bases from V and 0 bases from J, with 9 bases in between. CDR1 SGHRS and CDR2 YFSETQ come from the germline V gene. CDR3 in DNA: TGCGCCAGCAGCTTGGAAGAGGGCATGAACACTGAAGCTTTCTTT. It translates to CASSLEEGMNTEAFF.